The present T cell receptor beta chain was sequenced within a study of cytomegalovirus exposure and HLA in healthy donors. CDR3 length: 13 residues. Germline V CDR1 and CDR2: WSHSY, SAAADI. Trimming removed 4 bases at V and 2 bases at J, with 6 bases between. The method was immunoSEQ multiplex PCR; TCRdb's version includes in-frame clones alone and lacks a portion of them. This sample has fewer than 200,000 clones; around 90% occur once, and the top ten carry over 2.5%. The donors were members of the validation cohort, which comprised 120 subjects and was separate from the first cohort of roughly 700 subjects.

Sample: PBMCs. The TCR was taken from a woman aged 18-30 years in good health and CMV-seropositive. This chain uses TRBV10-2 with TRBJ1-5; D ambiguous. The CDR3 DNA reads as TGCGCCAGCAGTGGGCAGGGCAATCAGCCCCAGCATTTT. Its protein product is CASSGQGNQPQHF.